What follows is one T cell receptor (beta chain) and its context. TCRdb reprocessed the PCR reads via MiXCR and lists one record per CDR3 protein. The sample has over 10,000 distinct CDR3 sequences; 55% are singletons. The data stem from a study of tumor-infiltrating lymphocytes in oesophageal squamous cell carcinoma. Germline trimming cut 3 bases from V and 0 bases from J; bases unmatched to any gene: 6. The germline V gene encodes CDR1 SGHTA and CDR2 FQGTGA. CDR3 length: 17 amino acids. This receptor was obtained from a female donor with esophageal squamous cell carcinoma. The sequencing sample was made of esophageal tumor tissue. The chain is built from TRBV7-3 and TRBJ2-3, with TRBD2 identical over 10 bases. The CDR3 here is CASSFVAGGTSTDTQYF. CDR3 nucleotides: TGTGCCAGCAGCTTTGTAGCGGGGGGCACTAGCACAGATACGCAGTATTTT. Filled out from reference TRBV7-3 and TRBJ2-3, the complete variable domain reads GAGVSQTPSNKVTEKGKYVELRCDPISGHTALYWYRQSLGQGPEFLIYFQGTGAADDSGLPNDRFFAVRPEGSVSTLKIQRTERGDSAVYLCASSFVAGGTSTDTQYFGPGTRLTVL.